This T cell receptor beta chain was observed in a study of low-dose radiotherapy and immunotherapy resistance in tumors (dated 2022 in TCRdb). For context, the study as a whole: Patients in Cohort 1 were given 0.5 Gy per fraction every 2 weeks, and the prescribed total PTV dose was 6.5 Gy. In Cohort 2, 1 Gy per fraction was delivered every two weeks, for a total of 13 Gy over 26 weeks. Patients were given nivolumab as a 240 mg flat dose every two weeks and ipilimumab at 1 mg/kg every six weeks, with both drugs delivered intravenously. Every two weeks, patients got intravenous cyclophosphamide at 200 mg/m2, given one day ahead of each radiation and immunotherapy administration. Aspirin 300 mg was taken orally once daily by patients for four cycles, starting on cycle 1 day 1. Trial participants were not randomized into treatment groups. Eight patients were included in the translational analysis, namely three from the first dose cohort plus the first five from the second dose cohort.

The time point label here, explained by the study, means: after trial treatment. What the treatment or condition label conveys for this sample: LDRT plus nivolumab, ipilimumab, low-dose cyclophosphamide and aspirin (RACIN trial). The donors came from RACIN, which was a single-arm phase I dose-escalation trial that paired nivolumab and ipilimumab with aspirin, low-dose cyclophosphamide and low-dose radiotherapy. Eligible patients had advanced, TIL-negative solid tumors. Reading from cysteine to phenylalanine, the CDR3 counts 16 amino acids. The entry retains the CDR3 DNA only, 48 bases that are in frame from base 1. Sequencing was performed on an Illumina HiSeq 2500. First-strand cDNA was synthesized with Superscript III and a set of TRAV- and TRBV-specific primers, covering both TCRalpha and TCRbeta chains. TCRs were amplified for 15 to 20 PCR cycles with Phusion, using a constant-region primer paired with the adapter attached to the V primers. Amplification of the isolated mRNA was done with the MessageAmp II aRNA Amplification Kit, which involved a roughly 17-hour in vitro transcription at 37 degrees C. mRNA for TCR sequencing was isolated with the Dynabeads mRNA DIRECT Purification Kit. Indexed Illumina adapters were added in a second 25-cycle Phusion PCR, and the resulting products were purified with AMPure XP beads. The original methods were these. Using custom Perl scripts, TCR sequences encoding the same protein were pooled, out-of-frame sequences were removed, and the abundance of each clonotype was computed. Any TCR sequence backed by just one read was left out of the analysis. Repertoire metrics included Shannon entropy, Gini index, clonality, richness, and frequency of TCRs shared between repertoires. TCRdb itself trimmed the public reads at Q25 with fastp, ran MiXCR and retained productive beta chains. Records with the same CDR3 protein are collapsed into one entry carrying the most frequent genes and DNA. V and J calls and clone size were set by TCRdb, not the authors. For this sample there are 65,000 to 95,000 distinct CDR3 sequences; 17% appear just once. The top ten hold 1.3% to 1.5% of the sample.

This clonotype was recorded at least ten times. Its binding antigen is unknown. No base qualities exist here, and no much larger clone lies one base off it. The chain uses TRBV21-1 and TRBJ1-6. TRBV21-1 has pseudogene status. The sequence was obtained from a male donor with prostate cancer. The sequencing used PBMCs, collected after low-dose radiotherapy plus immunotherapy. The DNA is TGTGCCAGCAGCAAACTCTCGAGCTCCTATAATTCACCCCTCCACTTT. This gives the protein CASSKLSSSYNSPLHF.